This T cell receptor beta chain was identified in a study of shared clonotypes between healthy human individuals (dated by TCRdb to the early 2020s). Regarding the study in general: The cohort comprised two women and a few men aged 18 to 49 years. Between about 0.94 and 8.9 billion PBMCs per donor were obtained by leukapheresis. To estimate repertoire size and how much clonotype sharing occurs between individuals, the study deeply sequenced the blood TCR repertoires of several healthy adults. Libraries were prepared and TCR repertoires were sequenced by different laboratories using diverse techniques, in order to increase sequencing depth and limit assay-specific biases. Per donor, three plates each were used for CD4 naive and CD4 memory, two for CD8 naive, and one for CD8 memory.

Worth noting for this clone: No antigen is known for it. It has no much larger one-base neighbor in the sample; base qualities were not kept.

On the study overall, not on this receptor specifically: Because the study included only a small number of donors, the genetic and exposure-history diversity represented was limited. Only blood was sampled, and tissue TCR repertoires likely differ from those in blood. Even with the large sequencing depth, rarefaction of the sorted-subset datasets indicated that sequencing was incomplete. Naive subsets generally had larger estimated clonotype richness than memory subsets. Across several donors, approximately 4.6% of naive CD4, more than 3% of naive CD8, about 2.3% of memory CD4, and approximately 0.4% of memory CD8 clonotypes were shared. Compared with non-shared clonotypes, the clonotypes found in all four sorted-subset donors had higher generation probabilities. Based on pairwise subsampling, the degree of clonotype sharing among donors was expected to be affected by sequencing depth.

Donors were healthy HIV-negative adults with no recently reported acute infections or vaccinations. Only Caucasian adults living in Nashville, Tennessee, USA were represented among the donors. CD4+ T cells were enriched through magnetic negative selection, after which naive cells were positively selected on CD45RA and the remaining negative fraction served as the memory subset. After blood collection by leukapheresis, PBMCs were isolated using Ficoll-Histopaque density gradient centrifugation and then cryopreserved in the vapor phase of liquid nitrogen. Analytical flow cytometry was used to check the purity and quantity of every magnetically sorted T cell population. Genomic DNA was isolated from each sorted fraction and quantified by UV absorbance on a Nanodrop 2000c. TCR CDR3 regions were amplified from genomic DNA by multiplex PCR using the deep immunoSEQ assay. Genomic DNA extracted from each cell subset was distributed evenly over all wells of several immunoSEQ 96-well plates, and each plate served as one replicate. Each replicate PCR for sorted subsets received about 180 ng genomic DNA, equal to roughly 30,000 T cell genomes. The purified libraries were quantified using a Qubit 3.0 fluorometer, sized with a Bioanalyzer 2100, and then quantified again using the KAPA Library Quantification kit. Every immunoSEQ 96-well plate was sequenced on a separate single-read 150-cycle Illumina NextSeq 550 flow cell. Regarding the original processing steps: Because the immunoSEQ output held only junctional sequences and lacked quality scores, the filtering could not match the filtering applied to full-length reads. Sequences were annotated with PyIR, a Python wrapper for IgBLAST v1.9, using IMGT germline references to assign V/J genes and CDR3. Reads with weak V/J assignments (E-value above 1e-6), missing CDR3, stop codons, out-of-frame junctions, or ambiguous translated residues were removed. A V3J clonotype was defined by an identical inferred V gene, J gene, and CDR3 amino acid sequence. Percentage overlap between repertoires was computed as shared unique clonotypes divided by the size of the smaller repertoire. Repertoire richness was assessed with RTK rarefaction, the Chao1 estimator, and Recon v2.1 estimates of unobserved clonotypes. Generation probabilities for all TCRbeta clonotypes obtained by the gDNA method from a handful of donors were computed using OLGA. TCRdb mirrors the immuneACCESS table, restricted to in-frame sequences. Some clones are absent from its copies; in checked studies, under half trace to an unresolved V gene, and the reason for the others is unknown. D and trimming come from the DNA, and the V and J calls and clone size come from that table. This sample comprises around 1.5 million clones, 95% to 99% of them detected only once. The ten most abundant clones make up around 0.47% of the sample.

CDR1 and CDR2, looked up from the germline V gene, are MDHEN and SYDVKM. Taken from cysteine to phenylalanine, the CDR3 has 14 residues. Only the CDR3 portion is preserved as DNA: 42 bases, with reading frame beginning at the first base. V and J are trimmed by 6 bases and 3 bases, and the gene matches miss 7 bases of the junction. Here the chain combines TRBV28 and TRBJ2-7; 8 bases in the junction line up with TRBD2. The sequence came from a man aged 25-40 years in good health. Specimen: naive CD4+ T cells sorted from blood. In light of the paper, this sample's cell subset or site label describes: CD45RA+ positively selected. The DNA reads as follows: TGTGCCAGCAGCTCCGGGACTAGAAACTACGAGCAGTACTTC. Translated, this gives CASSSGTRNYEQYF.